This TCR beta chain originates from a study of shared T cell receptors in the human thymus. The CDR3 is made up of 14 amino acids. V was pared by 0 bases and J by 1 base, with 6 bases between. Germline V lookup: CDR1 LGHNA, CDR2 YSLEER. TCRdb's table, derived via immunoSEQ multiplex PCR, lists solely in-frame clones and lacks some. This sample has 630,000 or so clones; more than 70% occur once, and the top ten carry 0.0094%. The sample also formed part of further work on human thymus T cells. From that paper: Resections from corrective heart surgery supplied the thymus tissue. It looked as if thymic and blood repertoires used V and J genes in a biased way.

The sample consisted of thymocytes. This receptor was identified in a boy in the first two years of life with a congenital heart defect. The rearrangement links TRBV4-3 to TRBJ2-5, with unresolved D. The CDR3 nucleotides are TGCGCCAGCAGCCAAGAAACGAGCCAAGAGACCCAGTACTTC. Protein: CASSQETSQETQYF.